This T cell receptor (beta chain) originates from a study of blood T cell repertoires in COVID-19. This clone has a handful of counts. The table came from immunoSEQ multiplex PCR; TCRdb's copy has only in-frame clones and leaves some out. Among about 210,000 clones listed, just over 85% were seen once. Trimming took 2 bases from V and 5 from J, leaving 10 bases between them. Germline CDR1 is KGHSH and CDR2 is LQKENI. CDR3 length equals 15 residues. Sequencing was carried out using PBMCs or T cells enriched from blood (not recorded which). J is TRBJ1-6 and V is TRBV18; TRBD1 is a possible D gene (6 bases). The clonotype comes from a woman in her forties with acute COVID-19. CDR3 protein: CASSPGQGNNSPLHF. CDR3 sequence (DNA): TGTGCCAGCTCACCAGGTCAGGGGAATAATTCACCCCTCCACTTT.